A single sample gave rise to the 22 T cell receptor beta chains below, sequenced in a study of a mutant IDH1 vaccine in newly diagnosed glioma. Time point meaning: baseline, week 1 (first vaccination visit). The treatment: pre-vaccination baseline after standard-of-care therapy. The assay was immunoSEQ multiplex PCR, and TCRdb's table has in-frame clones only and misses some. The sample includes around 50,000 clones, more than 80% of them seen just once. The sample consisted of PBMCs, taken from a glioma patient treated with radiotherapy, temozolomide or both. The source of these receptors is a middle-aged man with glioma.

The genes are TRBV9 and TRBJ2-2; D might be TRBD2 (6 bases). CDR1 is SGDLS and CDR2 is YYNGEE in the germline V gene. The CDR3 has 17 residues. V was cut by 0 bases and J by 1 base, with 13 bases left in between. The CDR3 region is CASSVGAGPQNTGELFF. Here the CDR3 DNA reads TGTGCCAGCAGCGTAGGGGCGGGACCGCAGAACACCGGGGAGCTGTTTTTT. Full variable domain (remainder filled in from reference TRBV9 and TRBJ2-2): DSGVTQTPKHLITATGQRVTLRCSPRSGDLSVYWYQQSLDQGLQFLIQYYNGEERAKGNILERFSAQQFPDLHSELNLSSLELGDSALYFCASSVGAGPQNTGELFFGEGSRLTVL.

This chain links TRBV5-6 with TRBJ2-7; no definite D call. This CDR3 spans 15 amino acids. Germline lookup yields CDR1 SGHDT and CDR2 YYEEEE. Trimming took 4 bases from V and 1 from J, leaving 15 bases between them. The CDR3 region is CASSRPSQSSYEQYF. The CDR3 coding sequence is TGTGCCAGCAGCCGACCGTCACAGTCGTCCTACGAGCAGTACTTC.

The CDR3 bases are TGTGCCAGCAGGGGACCAATGGATGAAAAACTGTTTTTT. Encoded protein: CASRGPMDEKLFF. This rearrangement joins TRBV6-1 to TRBJ1-4; TRBD1 might be the D (5 bases). The CDR3 totals 13 residues. The germline gives CDR1 MNHNS, CDR2 SASEGT. V was clipped by 6 bases and J by 6 bases, with 11 bases between them.

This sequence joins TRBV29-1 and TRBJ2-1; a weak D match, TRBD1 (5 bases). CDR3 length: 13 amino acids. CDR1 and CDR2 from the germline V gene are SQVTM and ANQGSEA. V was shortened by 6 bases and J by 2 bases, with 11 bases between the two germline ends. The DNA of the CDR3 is TGCAGCGTAATGGACATAACCTACAATGAGCAGTTCTTC. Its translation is CSVMDITYNEQFF.

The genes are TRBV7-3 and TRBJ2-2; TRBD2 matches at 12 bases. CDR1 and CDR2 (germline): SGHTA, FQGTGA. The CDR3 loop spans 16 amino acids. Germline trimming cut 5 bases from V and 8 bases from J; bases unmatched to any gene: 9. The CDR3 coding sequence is TGTGCCAGCAGCCTCAGACTAGCGGGAGTAGGAGGGGAGCTGTTTTTT. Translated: CASSLRLAGVGGELFF.

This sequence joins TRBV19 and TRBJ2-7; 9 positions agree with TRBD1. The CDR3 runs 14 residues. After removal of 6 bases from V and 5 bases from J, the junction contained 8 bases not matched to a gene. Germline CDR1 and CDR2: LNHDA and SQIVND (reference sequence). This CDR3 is CASRLTGGRDEQYF. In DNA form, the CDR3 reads TGTGCCAGTAGGTTGACAGGGGGTCGGGACGAGCAGTACTTC.

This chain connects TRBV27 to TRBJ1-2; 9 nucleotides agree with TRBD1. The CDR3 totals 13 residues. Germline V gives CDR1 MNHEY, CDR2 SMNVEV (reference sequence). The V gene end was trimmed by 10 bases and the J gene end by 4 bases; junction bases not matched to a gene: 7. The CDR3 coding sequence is TGTGCCACCCTGGACAGGGGAACCTATGGCTACACCTTC. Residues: CATLDRGTYGYTF.

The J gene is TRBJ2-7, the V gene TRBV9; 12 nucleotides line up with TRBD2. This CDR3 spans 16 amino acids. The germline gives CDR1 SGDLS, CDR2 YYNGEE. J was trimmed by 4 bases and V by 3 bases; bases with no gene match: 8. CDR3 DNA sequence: TGTGCCAGCAGCGCAACGGGACTAGCGGGCTTTTACGAGCAGTACTTC. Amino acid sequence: CASSATGLAGFYEQYF.

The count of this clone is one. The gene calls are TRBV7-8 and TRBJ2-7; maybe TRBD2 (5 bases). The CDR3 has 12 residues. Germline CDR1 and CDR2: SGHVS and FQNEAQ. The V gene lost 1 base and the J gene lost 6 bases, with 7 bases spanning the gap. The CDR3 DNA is TGTGCCAGCAGCTTAGTCGGGGTCGAGCAGTACTTC. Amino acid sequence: CASSLVGVEQYF.

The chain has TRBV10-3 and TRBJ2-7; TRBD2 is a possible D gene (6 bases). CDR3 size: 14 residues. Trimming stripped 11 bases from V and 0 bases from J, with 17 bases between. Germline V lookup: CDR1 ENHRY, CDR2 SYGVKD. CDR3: CAASSGSSSYEQYF. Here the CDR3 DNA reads TGTGCCGCGAGTAGCGGTTCTAGCTCCTACGAGCAGTACTTC.

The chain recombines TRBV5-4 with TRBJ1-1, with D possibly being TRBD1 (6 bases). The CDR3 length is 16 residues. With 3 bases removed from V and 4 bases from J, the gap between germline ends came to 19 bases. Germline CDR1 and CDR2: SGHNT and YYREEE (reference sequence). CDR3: CASSSPQGLGPTEAFF. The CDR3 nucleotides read TGTGCCAGCAGCTCTCCACAGGGTCTCGGGCCCACTGAAGCTTTCTTT.

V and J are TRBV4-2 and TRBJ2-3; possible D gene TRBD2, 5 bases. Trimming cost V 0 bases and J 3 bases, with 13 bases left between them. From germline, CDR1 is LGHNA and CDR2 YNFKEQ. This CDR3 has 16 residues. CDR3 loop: CASSQELRPGTDTQYF. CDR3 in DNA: TGTGCCAGCAGCCAAGAACTTAGGCCGGGGACAGATACGCAGTATTTT.

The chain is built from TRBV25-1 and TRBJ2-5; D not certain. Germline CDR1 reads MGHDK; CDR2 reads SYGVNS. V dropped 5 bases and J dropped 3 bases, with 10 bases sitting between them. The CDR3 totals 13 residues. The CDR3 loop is CASSPWSEETQYF. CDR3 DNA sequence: TGTGCCAGCAGTCCGTGGTCCGAAGAGACCCAGTACTTC.

The CDR3: CASSPGGTGGWKDEKLFF. The DNA for the CDR3 is TGTGCCAGCAGCCCGGGTGGGACAGGGGGCTGGAAGGATGAAAAACTGTTTTTT. V is TRBV5-4 and J is TRBJ1-4; TRBD1 matches 12 bases. The CDR3 length is 18 residues. CDR1 SGHNT and CDR2 YYREEE come from the germline V gene (reference sequence). V lost 4 bases, J lost 6 bases, and 13 bases stayed unmatched.

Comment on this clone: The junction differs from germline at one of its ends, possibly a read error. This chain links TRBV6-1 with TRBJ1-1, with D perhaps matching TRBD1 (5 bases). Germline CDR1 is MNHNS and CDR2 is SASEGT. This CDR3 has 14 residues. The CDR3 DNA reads TGTGCCAGCAGTGAAGGCCCAGGGCCCCGAGTTTTAAGCTTT. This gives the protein CASSEGPGPRVLSF.

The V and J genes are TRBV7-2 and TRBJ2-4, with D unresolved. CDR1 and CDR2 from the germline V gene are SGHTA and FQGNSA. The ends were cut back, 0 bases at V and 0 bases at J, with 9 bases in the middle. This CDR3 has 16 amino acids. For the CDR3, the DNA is TGTGCCAGCAGCTTAGCGCAAGGGCTAGCCAAAAACATTCAGTACTTC. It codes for CASSLAQGLAKNIQYF.

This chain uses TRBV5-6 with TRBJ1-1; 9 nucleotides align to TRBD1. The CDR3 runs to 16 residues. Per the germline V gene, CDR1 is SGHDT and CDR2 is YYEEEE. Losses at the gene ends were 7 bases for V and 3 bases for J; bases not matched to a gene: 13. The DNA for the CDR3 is TGTGCCAGCGGTGGTACAGGGGGCTGGGGGGACACTGAAGCTTTCTTT. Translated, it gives CASGGTGGWGDTEAFF.

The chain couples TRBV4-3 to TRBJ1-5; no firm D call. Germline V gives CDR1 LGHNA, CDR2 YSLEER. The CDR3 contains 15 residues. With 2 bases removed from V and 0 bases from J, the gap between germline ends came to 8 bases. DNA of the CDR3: TGCGCCAGCAGCCAACAGAGTTATAGCAATCAGCCCCAGCATTTT. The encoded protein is CASSQQSYSNQPQHF.

CDR3 in amino acids: CASSPGGAGSGELFF. CDR3 bases: TGTGCCAGCAGCCCAGGTGGAGCGGGCTCCGGGGAGCTGTTTTTT. V is TRBV28 and J is TRBJ2-2; tentative D call: TRBD2 (6 bases). The V and J ends lost 6 bases and 6 bases respectively, with 17 bases between them. CDR1 and CDR2 from the germline V gene are MDHEN and SYDVKM. There are 15 residues in the CDR3. Using reference TRBV28 and TRBJ2-2 for the parts outside the CDR3, the full variable domain is DVKVTQSSRYLVKRTGEKVFLECVQDMDHENMFWYRQDPGLGLRLIYFSYDVKMKEKGDIPEGYSVSREKKERFSLILESASTNQTSMYLCASSPGGAGSGELFFGEGSRLTVL.

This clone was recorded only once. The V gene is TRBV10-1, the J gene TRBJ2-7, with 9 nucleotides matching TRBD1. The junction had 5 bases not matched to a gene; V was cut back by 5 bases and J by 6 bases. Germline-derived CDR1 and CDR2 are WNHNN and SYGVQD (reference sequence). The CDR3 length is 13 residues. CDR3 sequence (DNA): TGCGCCAGCAGTTGGACAGGGGTTCTCGAGCAGTACTTC. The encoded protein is CASSWTGVLEQYF.

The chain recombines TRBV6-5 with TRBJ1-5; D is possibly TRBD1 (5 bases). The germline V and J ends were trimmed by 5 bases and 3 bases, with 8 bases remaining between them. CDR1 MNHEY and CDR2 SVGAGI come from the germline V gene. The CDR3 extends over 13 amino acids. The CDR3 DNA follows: TGTGCCAGCAGTCCAGGACACAATCAGCCCCAGCATTTT. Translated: CASSPGHNQPQHF.

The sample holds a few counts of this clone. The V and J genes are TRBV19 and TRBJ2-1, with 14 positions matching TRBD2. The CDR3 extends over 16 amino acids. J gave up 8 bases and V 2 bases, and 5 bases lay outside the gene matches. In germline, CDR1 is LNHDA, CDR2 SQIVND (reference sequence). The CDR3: CASSIIGTSGRYEQFF. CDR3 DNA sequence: TGTGCCAGTAGTATAATTGGGACTAGCGGGAGATATGAGCAGTTCTTC.